The 27 T cell receptor beta chains below were found in one sample sequenced in a study of blood T cells in healthy people across ages. It was with a sample-barcoded 5' primer and a J-beta primer mix that a second PCR of roughly 7 to 11 cycles was run. TCRdb re-called the 5' RACE reads through MiXCR, storing one row per CDR3 protein. The repertoire has approximately 940,000 distinct CDR3 sequences, roughly 52% of them found once; the top ten carry under 15%. The sequenced material came from blood. The source of these receptors is a man between 25 and 39 years old in good health.

The J gene is TRBJ2-1, the V gene TRBV5-5, with 13 bases matching TRBD2. V shed 3 bases, J shed 12 bases, and the junction held 9 bases outside the gene matches. The CDR3 is made up of 15 amino acids. Germline loops: CDR1 SGHKS, CDR2 YYEKEE (reference sequence). Written as DNA, the CDR3 is TGTGCCAGCAGCTCCCCCGGGACTAGCGGGGTTAGGCAGTTCTTC. It encodes CASSSPGTSGVRQFF.

The V gene is TRBV7-2, the J gene TRBJ2-7; perhaps TRBD2 as D (5 bases). The germline V gene has CDR1 SGHTA and CDR2 FQGNSA. The CDR3 has 15 residues. V was shortened by 4 bases and J by 0 bases, with 13 bases between the two germline ends. CDR3 sequence reads: CASSSLTTSSYEQYF. For the CDR3, the DNA is TGTGCCAGCAGCTCCCTGACTACCAGCTCCTACGAGCAGTACTTC.

The sample holds a few counts of this clonotype. This rearrangement joins TRBV29-1 to TRBJ2-1; TRBD1 matches 8 bases. The J segment lost 7 bases and the V segment lost 0 bases, leaving 8 bases of the junction unmatched. Germline lookup yields CDR1 SQVTM and CDR2 ANQGSEA. CDR3 length: 15 amino acids. The CDR3 reads CSVEDRGQAANEQFF. The CDR3 nucleotides are TGCAGCGTTGAAGATCGGGGACAGGCCGCTAATGAGCAGTTCTTC.

Concerning this clonotype itself: This may be a read error: a much more frequent sequence differs by one nucleotide. The gene calls are TRBV4-1 and TRBJ2-4, with 9 bases aligning to TRBD2. The CDR3 loop spans 19 amino acids. Germline V gene sequence: CDR1 MGHRA, CDR2 YSYEKL. CDR3 sequence: CASSQDAWREGTNKSIQYF. DNA of the CDR3: TGCGCCAGCAGCCAAGATGCGTGGCGGGAGGGAACTAACAAAAGCATTCAGTACTTC.

This clonotype was detected a few times. A read error may produce the germline difference seen at one junction end. This chain links TRBV28 with TRBJ2-3, with D perhaps matching TRBD2 (5 bases). The CDR3 loop spans 14 amino acids. Germline V CDR1 and CDR2: MDHEN, SYDVKM. CDR3: CASSRSSSKDTQYF. Here the CDR3 DNA reads TGTGCCAGCAGTCGGAGTTCTAGCAAAGATACGCAGTATTTT.

This clonotype was counted between two and nine times. V gene TRBV3-1 combines with J gene TRBJ1-2, with D unclear. The germline CDR1 and CDR2 sequences are LGHDT and YNNKEL (reference sequence). V lost 4 bases and J 11 bases, leaving 17 bases between the germline ends. The CDR3 extends over 13 amino acids. CDR3 bases: TGTGCCAGCAGCCCCCTCACTATCAGCGGGTACACCTTC. Translating gives CASSPLTISGYTF.

In this sample, this clonotype turned up a few times. The chain carries TRBV6-5 and TRBJ2-5; the D gene is possibly TRBD2 (6 bases). CDR1 and CDR2 from the germline V gene are MNHEY and SVGAGI. V lost 4 bases to trimming and J lost 6 bases, with 15 bases between them. The length of the CDR3 is 14 residues. The CDR3 loop is CASSSGVSAKTQYF. As DNA, the CDR3 is TGTGCCAGCAGTTCGGGGGTCTCCGCGAAGACCCAGTACTTC.

This clonotype appeared a few times. The CDR3 loop is CASSLAVHRTGAYEQYF. Written as DNA, the CDR3 is TGCGCCAGCAGCTTGGCCGTTCATCGGACAGGGGCTTACGAGCAGTACTTC. The chain combines TRBV5-1 with TRBJ2-7; 9 positions agree with TRBD1. Per germline, CDR1 SGHRS and CDR2 YFSETQ. The CDR3 sequence is 17 residues long. V trimming: 0 bases; J trimming: 4 bases; junction bases outside the gene matches: 11.

V usage is TRBV20-1 and J usage is TRBJ1-1; D remains ambiguous. The CDR3 totals 12 residues. The V gene's germline CDR1 is DFQATT and CDR2 SNEGSKA (reference sequence). V dropped 7 bases and J dropped 4 bases, with 13 bases sitting between them. CDR3 in DNA: TGCAGTGGAGGGCAGGCCGGCACTGAAGCTTTCTTT. This encodes CSGGQAGTEAFF.

The table lists this clonotype with a few counts. V usage is TRBV7-8 and J usage is TRBJ2-5; the D call may be TRBD1 or TRBD2 (5 bases each). Germline CDR1 and CDR2: SGHVS and FQNEAQ. Between the trimmed V and J ends, which lost 5 bases and 2 bases, there was a span of 12 bases. The CDR3 is 14 residues long. The CDR3, as DNA: TGTGCCAGCAGCACGCTGGGGGTACAAGAGACCCAGTACTTC. Translating gives CASSTLGVQETQYF.

This clonotype was seen a handful of times. The chain joins TRBV7-2 to TRBJ1-4; tentatively, D is TRBD1 (5 bases). V lost 2 bases, J lost 0 bases, and 7 bases lay in between. This CDR3 has 15 residues. Germline V gene data show CDR1 as SGHTA and CDR2 as FQGNSA. CDR3 amino acids: CASSLKTATNEKLFF. CDR3 nucleotides: TGTGCCAGCAGCTTAAAGACAGCAACTAATGAAAAACTGTTTTTT.

The chain is built from TRBV20-1 and TRBJ2-4; 7 nucleotides match TRBD2. The J segment lost 0 bases and the V segment lost 5 bases, leaving 7 bases of the junction unmatched. CDR3 length equals 15 residues. Germline CDR1 is DFQATT and CDR2 is SNEGSKA (reference sequence). CDR3 sequence (DNA): TGCAGTGCTCCGGCGGCGGGGGTAGCCAAAAACATTCAGTACTTC. Translated, it gives CSAPAAGVAKNIQYF.

The chain recombines TRBV4-1 with TRBJ2-3, with a tentative D call TRBD2 (6 bases). The CDR3 is 17 residues long. The germline CDR1 and CDR2 sequences are MGHRA and YSYEKL. The V and J ends lost 1 base and 3 bases respectively, with 17 bases between them. The CDR3: CASSQGNGGGRTDTQYF. Written as DNA, the CDR3 is TGCGCCAGCAGCCAAGGGAACGGGGGAGGTCGGACAGATACGCAGTATTTT.

This clonotype turned up a few times. This chain uses TRBV9 with TRBJ2-1; the D gene is possibly TRBD2 (6 bases). The closer fit of TRBJ2-7 to the DNA end suggests the J call may be wrong. This CDR3 comprises 13 residues. The germline V gene encodes CDR1 SGDLS and CDR2 YYNGEE. The CDR3 reads CASSLGLYNEQYF. Here the CDR3 DNA reads TGTGCCAGCAGCTTGGGACTTTACAATGAGCAGTACTTC.

This clonotype was picked up one time. The J gene is TRBJ1-2, the V gene TRBV20-1; D gene ambiguous. Germline V lookup: CDR1 DFQATT, CDR2 SNEGSKA (reference sequence). The germline V and J ends were trimmed by 0 bases and 3 bases, with 8 bases remaining between them. The CDR3 loop spans 13 amino acids. CDR3 protein: CSARDRQYYGYTF. The CDR3 region has the DNA TGCAGTGCTAGAGATCGCCAGTACTATGGCTACACCTTC.

Turning to this clonotype: Just one base apart from a much larger clone, this may be a read error. The rearrangement uses TRBV29-1 and TRBJ2-7; tentatively, D is TRBD1 (5 bases). The CDR3 has 11 amino acids. CDR1 and CDR2 (germline): SQVTM, ANQGSEA. The germline V and J ends were trimmed by 4 bases and 7 bases, with 11 bases remaining between them. Here the CDR3 DNA reads TGCAGCGTTGCAGGGAACAATGAGCAGTACTTC. This gives the protein CSVAGNNEQYF.

V gene TRBV7-9 combines with J gene TRBJ1-2; possibly TRBD1 for D (6 bases). V was clipped by 5 bases and J by 5 bases, with 15 bases between them. The CDR3 runs to 14 residues. Germline CDR1 and CDR2: SEHNR and FQNEAQ (reference sequence). The CDR3: CASSTDSYLYGYTF. In DNA form, the CDR3 reads TGTGCCAGCAGCACGGACAGTTATTTATATGGCTACACCTTC. Complete variable domain (other parts from reference TRBV7-9 and TRBJ1-2): DTGVSQNPRHKITKRGQNVTFRCDPISEHNRLYWYRQTLGQGPEFLTYFQNEAQLEKSRLLSDRFSAERPKGSFSTLEIQRTEQGDSAMYLCASSTDSYLYGYTFGSGTRLTVV.

This clonotype has more than one count but fewer than ten. The chain links TRBV25-1 to TRBJ1-5, with unresolved D. V was pared by 4 bases and J by 5 bases, with 12 bases between. The CDR3 consists of 14 residues. The germline V gene encodes CDR1 MGHDK and CDR2 SYGVNS. The CDR3 bases are TGTGCCAGCAGTGGTGGAATAGCAGATCAGCCCCAGCATTTT. Protein product: CASSGGIADQPQHF.

This clonotype was seen a few times. The genes are TRBV6-2 or TRBV6-3 and TRBJ2-7; D gene ambiguous. Trimming removed 4 bases at V and 6 bases at J, with 10 bases between. The germline gives CDR1 MNHEY, CDR2 SVGEGT. CDR3 length: 12 amino acids. CDR3 protein: CASSFNILEQYF. As DNA, the CDR3 is TGTGCCAGCAGTTTCAACATCCTCGAGCAGTACTTC.

The chain links TRBV10-3 to TRBJ2-1; tentatively, D is TRBD1 or TRBD2 (6 bases each). Germline lookup yields CDR1 ENHRY and CDR2 SYGVKD. V shed 8 bases and J shed 0 bases, with 20 bases lying between them. This CDR3 comprises 17 residues. The CDR3 sequence is CAIGVGGLTSSYNEQFF. In DNA, the CDR3 is TGTGCCATCGGTGTAGGGGGGTTGACTAGCTCCTACAATGAGCAGTTCTTC.

This clonotype was observed a handful of times. The CDR3 DNA sequence: TGTGCCAGCACCCGGGACTTCCCAACCTACAATGAGCAGTTCTTC. It encodes CASTRDFPTYNEQFF. This chain joins TRBV6-1 and TRBJ2-1; maybe TRBD2 (6 bases). V was cut by 7 bases and J by 2 bases, with 15 bases left in between. CDR1 is MNHNS, CDR2 SASEGT, per germline. CDR3 length equals 15 residues.

This clonotype was observed at least ten times. V and J are TRBV4-2 and TRBJ2-7; D not certain. This CDR3 comprises 14 residues. Deletions cut 0 bases from V and 2 bases from J, with 8 bases between. Germline lookup yields CDR1 LGHNA and CDR2 YNFKEQ. The CDR3: CASSQEYSPYEQYF. DNA of the CDR3: TGTGCCAGCAGCCAAGAGTATTCGCCCTACGAGCAGTACTTC.

This chain joins TRBV28 and TRBJ2-1; weak D call: TRBD1 (5 bases). CDR1 is MDHEN and CDR2 is SYDVKM in the germline V gene. The length of the CDR3 is 12 residues. V gave up 7 bases and J gave up 8 bases, with 12 bases separating them. CDR3 nucleotides: TGTGCCAGCAACCCAGGGTTCCATGAGCAGTTCTTC. Translated: CASNPGFHEQFF.

The chain combines TRBV5-1 with TRBJ2-1; the match to TRBD1 covers 8 bases. The junction had 4 bases not matched to a gene; V was cut back by 5 bases and J by 0 bases. Germline CDR1 reads SGHRS; CDR2 reads YFSETQ. The CDR3 totals 15 residues. The CDR3 DNA follows: TGCGCCAGCAGTCTGACAGGGGTCTCCTACAATGAGCAGTTCTTC. It encodes CASSLTGVSYNEQFF.

V gene TRBV6-2 or TRBV6-3 combines with J gene TRBJ2-1; no definite D call. Germline assignment: CDR1 MNHEY and CDR2 SVGEGT. The CDR3 consists of 11 residues. Trimming removed 10 bases from V and 8 bases from J, with 12 bases in between. CDR3 loop: CATSNGDEQFF. CDR3 DNA: TGTGCCACCTCCAATGGGGATGAGCAGTTCTTC.

This chain joins TRBV20-1 and TRBJ1-5, with 10 bases lining up with TRBD1. This CDR3 has 16 amino acids. Germline CDR1 DFQATT, CDR2 SNEGSKA (reference sequence). Trimming removed 2 bases from V and 4 bases from J; junction bases left unmatched: 8. The DNA of the CDR3 is TGCAGTGCTAGAAGGGAACCGGGACAGGGGAATCAGCCCCAGCATTTT. This encodes CSARREPGQGNQPQHF.

The chain joins TRBV20-1 to TRBJ1-1; D gene uncertain. Germline V CDR1 and CDR2: DFQATT, SNEGSKA (reference sequence). V was pared by 2 bases and J by 1 base, with 5 bases between. There are 12 residues in the CDR3. The CDR3 loop reads CSARRPNTEAFF. DNA of the CDR3: TGCAGTGCTAGACGACCGAACACTGAAGCTTTCTTT.